This T cell receptor (beta chain) was found in a study of molecular identifiers for immune sequencing clone quantification. Previously reported methods and listed TCR primers produced the bulk TCR libraries. TCRdb ran MiXCR on the PCR reads and lists one entry per CDR3 protein. The repertoire holds about 10,000 distinct CDR3 sequences, with approximately 20% as singletons. With RNA at 10%, 30% or 50%, naive CD8 libraries came from roughly 20,000 to 1,000,000 sorted cells. Sorting selected naive CD8 T cells with a CD8+CD4-CCR7+CD45RA+ phenotype. This CDR3 has 16 residues. Trimming cost V 4 bases and J 0 bases; bases outside gene matches: 7. Looked up from germline, CDR1 is SGHNT and CDR2 is YYREEE (reference sequence).

The sequence derives from a human donor in good health. Some libraries in this study had Jurkat cell RNA spiked in. The sequenced sample consisted of naive CD8+ T cells from blood, with Jurkat cell RNA spiked in. Subset given: FACS-sorted CD8+CD4-CCR7+CD45RA+ naive T cells. This chain joins TRBV5-4 and TRBJ2-4, with 7 bases that match TRBD2. CDR3 nucleotides: TGTGCCAGCAGCCTTAGCGGGCACCTAGCCAAAAACATTCAGTACTTC. This codes for CASSLSGHLAKNIQYF.